The text below deals with one T cell receptor beta chain. What this receptor recognizes is not known. Nothing much larger sits one base from this clone, and base qualities are not available. The sequencing machine was an Illumina HiSeq 2500. Quantitative 5'-RACE with molecular barcodes was used to prepare TCR beta libraries. In the original analysis: A new computational method based on a probabilistic model of VDJ rearrangement was used to identify disease-linked TCR variants. Using fastp trimming at Q25 and MiXCR clonotype assembly, TCRdb reanalyzed the public sequencing data and kept in-frame beta chains. Each record represents a unique CDR3 protein, reported with the most common genes and DNA among its rows. The V and J calls follow TCRdb's processing rather than the paper's. The sample contains 150,000 to 200,000 distinct CDR3 sequences, 18% of them found a single time. Roughly 4.5% of the sample comes from the top ten.

This sample was included in a study of CD8 T cells in ankylosing spondylitis (dated by TCRdb to the late 2010s). Background on the whole study: To find TCR variants linked to disease, the study profiled T cell receptor beta repertoires in ankylosing spondylitis patients and healthy donors. The whole study cohort included over a hundred healthy donors and 25 ankylosing spondylitis patients. Samples of peripheral blood were taken, and for ankylosing spondylitis patients, synovial fluid was collected as well.

On the study overall, not on this receptor specifically: A TCR beta motif of fewer than 10 highly homologous amino acid variants appeared characteristic of blood from ankylosing spondylitis patients. The disease-linked clones showed a CD8+ phenotype and occurred at relatively low frequencies in peripheral blood. Some motif variants were previously reported in synovial fluid and blood of reactive arthritis patients, suggesting common disease-initiation mechanisms. Significant enrichment of the disease-linked clones was reported in matched synovial fluid samples from ankylosing spondylitis patients.

The sequenced sample was blood, either unsorted or a sorted T cell fraction (not recorded which). This TCR was recovered from a male donor between 5 and 35 years old with ankylosing spondylitis or in good health (not recorded which). Donor details come from another sample of the same person, matched by shared clones.

The bases are TGCAGTGCGGGTCGTGCATCCCAGGGCAATGAGCAGTTCTTC. This sequence encodes CSAGRASQGNEQFF. The V and J segments used are TRBV20-1 and TRBJ2-1; 5 matching bases give a weak D call of TRBD1. The CDR3 starts with the cysteine, ends with the phenylalanine, and has 14 residues. The only DNA kept is the CDR3, 42 bases in frame from the first base. Trimming takes 6 bases from V and 6 bases from J, and the germline ends sit 18 bases apart. Taken from the germline V gene (reference sequence), the CDR1 and CDR2 loops are DFQATT and SNEGSKA.